These 10 T cell receptor beta chains originate from one sample sequenced in a study of CD8+CD57+ T cells in acquired aplastic anemia. Patients included in sequencing had previously demonstrated CD8+CD57+ cell expansion by flow cytometry. Genomic DNA templated the TCR beta VDJ and CDR3 profiling. TCRdb itself ran the reads through MiXCR, one entry per CDR3 protein. The data hold approximately 250,000 distinct CDR3 sequences, with about 80% observed a single time. Sequenced material: sorted CD4+, CD8+, or CD8+CD57+ T cells (not recorded which) from PBMCs. These receptors were collected from a human donor with aplastic anemia.

As concerns this clonotype: No conserved phenylalanine or tryptophan is present at the end of the CDR3, so a read error is the likely explanation. It is unclear where the CDR3 begins or ends on the DNA, so no DNA is shown, and the CDR3 is as TCRdb lists it. V and J are TRBV2 and TRBJ2-3; the DNA was not used to check the table's D call, TRBD1. Germline V gives CDR1 SNHLY, CDR2 FYNNEI. Both ends counted, the CDR3 spans 14 residues. The CDR3 loop reads CASSSGTGPQTLYP.

The rearrangement uses TRBV9 and TRBJ2-6; TRBD1 matches at 7 bases. After removal of 0 bases from V and 11 bases from J, the junction contained 14 bases not matched to a gene. Germline values: CDR1 SGDLS, CDR2 YYNGEE. The CDR3 totals 17 residues. CDR3 coding DNA: TGTGCCAGCAGCGTAGGGGGACAGAGCACAGATACGCACGTCCTGACTTTC. Its protein is CASSVGGQSTDTHVLTF.

A few counts support this clonotype. The V and J genes are TRBV11-3 and TRBJ2-7, with a possible D match to TRBD1 (5 bases). Germline V lookup: CDR1 SGHNT, CDR2 YENEEA. The CDR3 totals 15 residues. V was trimmed by 0 bases and J by 3 bases, leaving 12 bases between them. CDR3 sequence (DNA): TGTGCCAGCAGCTTAGAACTGACAGTACTCTACGAGCAGTACTTC. It translates to CASSLELTVLYEQYF. Full variable domain (missing parts from reference TRBV11-3 and TRBJ2-7): EAGVVQSPRYKIIEKKQPVAFWCNPISGHNTLYWYLQNLGQGPELLIRYENEEAVDDSQLPKDRFSAERLKGVDSTLKIQPAELGDSAVYLCASSLELTVLYEQYFGPGTRLTVT.

Of note for this clonotype: The DNA is left out, because the CDR3 cannot be placed on it with certainty; the CDR3 is given as TCRdb lists it. The chain uses TRBV7-7 and TRBJ1-1. The CDR3 numbers 15 amino acids, ends counted. Germline CDR1 and CDR2: SSHAT and FNYEAQ (reference sequence). Here the CDR3 reads CASSLSPRNEQFFGF.

Regarding this clonotype: It may be a read error: a sequence one base away is much more abundant. The DNA is omitted, as the CDR3 cannot be located on it reliably, and the CDR3 follows TCRdb's listing. This sequence joins TRBV9 and TRBJ2-5. The CDR3 has 15 residues if both end residues are counted. Germline V gene data show CDR1 as SGDLS and CDR2 as YYNGEE. Here the CDR3 reads CASGGAGKIQYFEYF.

Points on this clonotype: Sequence at one end of the junction differs from germline and may be a read error. This sequence joins TRBV2 and TRBJ1-2; D might be TRBD1 (5 bases). Germline CDR1 and CDR2: SNHLY and FYNNEI. This CDR3 has 13 residues. The DNA of the CDR3 is TGTGCCAGCGGGGGGGGGGGTTCCTATGGCTACACTTTT. Its translation: CASGGGGSYGYTF.

V is TRBV5-4 and J is TRBJ1-1; no clear D. Trimming took off 2 bases at V and 1 base at J, with 12 bases between the two ends. CDR3 length equals 15 residues. Germline V gives CDR1 SGHNT, CDR2 YYREEE (reference sequence). The CDR3 coding sequence is TGTGCCAGCAGCTTAGATAGCGCAGGGAACACTGAAGCTTTCTTT. It codes for CASSLDSAGNTEAFF.

The V gene is TRBV2, the J gene TRBJ1-2; maybe TRBD1 (6 bases). The CDR3 is 14 amino acids. Germline loops: CDR1 SNHLY, CDR2 FYNNEI. The V and J ends lost 8 bases and 10 bases respectively, with 23 bases between them. CDR3 residues: CASGDGGAYSDYTF. In nucleotides, the CDR3 is TGTGCCAGCGGGGATGGGGGGGCATATTCGGACTACACCTTC.

This clonotype was recorded once. The CDR3 does not close with the conserved phenylalanine or tryptophan, likely indicating a read error. The chain has TRBV2 and TRBJ1-2; 7 bases fit TRBD1. Looked up from germline, CDR1 is SNHLY and CDR2 is FYNNEI. This CDR3 has 16 residues. J was trimmed by 3 bases and V by 6 bases; bases with no gene match: 13. The CDR3 reads CASSSRDRGLDYGYTL. CDR3 DNA: TGTGCCAGCAGCTCACGGGACAGAGGCTTAGACTATGGCTACACCCTC.

The rearrangement uses TRBV7-9 and TRBJ1-1, with 11 bases aligning to TRBD1. CDR3 size: 15 residues. Germline CDR1 SEHNR, CDR2 FQNEAQ (reference sequence). Trimming at V came to 5 bases and at J to 14 bases, leaving 16 bases not matched to a gene. The CDR3 is CASSGGQGAHETEFF. The CDR3 nucleotides read TGTGCCAGCAGCGGCGGACAGGGGGCCCACGAGACAGAGTTCTTT.